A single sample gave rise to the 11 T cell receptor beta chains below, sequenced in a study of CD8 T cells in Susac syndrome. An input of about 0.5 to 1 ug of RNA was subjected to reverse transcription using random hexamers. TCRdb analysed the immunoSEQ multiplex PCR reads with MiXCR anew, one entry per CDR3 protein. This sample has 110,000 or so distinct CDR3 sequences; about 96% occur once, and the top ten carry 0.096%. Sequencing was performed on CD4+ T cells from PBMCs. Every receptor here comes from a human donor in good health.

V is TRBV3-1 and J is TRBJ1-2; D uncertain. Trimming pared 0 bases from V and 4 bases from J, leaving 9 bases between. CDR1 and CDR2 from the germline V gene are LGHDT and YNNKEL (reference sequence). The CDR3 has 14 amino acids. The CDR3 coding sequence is TGTGCCAGCAGCCAAGAGAAAGGGAGCTATGGCTACACCTTC. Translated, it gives CASSQEKGSYGYTF.

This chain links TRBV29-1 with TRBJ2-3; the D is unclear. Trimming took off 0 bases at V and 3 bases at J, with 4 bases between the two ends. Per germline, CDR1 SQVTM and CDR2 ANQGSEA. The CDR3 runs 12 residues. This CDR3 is CSVEERTDTQYF. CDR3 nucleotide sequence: TGCAGCGTTGAAGAACGTACAGATACGCAGTATTTT.

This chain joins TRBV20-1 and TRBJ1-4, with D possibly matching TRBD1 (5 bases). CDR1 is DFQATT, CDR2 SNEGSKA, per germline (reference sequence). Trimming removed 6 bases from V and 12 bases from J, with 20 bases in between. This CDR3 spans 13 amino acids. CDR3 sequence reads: CSATRATWGELFF. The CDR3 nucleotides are TGCAGTGCCACACGGGCTACGTGGGGGGAACTGTTTTTT.

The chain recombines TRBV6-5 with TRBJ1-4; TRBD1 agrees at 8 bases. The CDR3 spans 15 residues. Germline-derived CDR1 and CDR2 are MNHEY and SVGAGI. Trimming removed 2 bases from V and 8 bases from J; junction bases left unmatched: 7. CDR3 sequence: CASSYQQGVGEKLFF. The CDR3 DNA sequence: TGTGCCAGCAGTTACCAACAGGGGGTCGGGGAAAAACTGTTTTTT.

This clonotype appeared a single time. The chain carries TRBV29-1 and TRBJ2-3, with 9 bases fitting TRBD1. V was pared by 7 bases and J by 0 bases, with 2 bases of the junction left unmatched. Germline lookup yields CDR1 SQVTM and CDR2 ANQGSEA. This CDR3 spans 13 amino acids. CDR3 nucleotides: TGCAGCGGGGGGACAGGGAGCACAGATACGCAGTATTTT. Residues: CSGGTGSTDTQYF.

The CDR3 DNA is TGTGCCTGGAGTGTGCAGGGGCGTGAGACCCAGTACTTC. It is translated as CAWSVQGRETQYF. This chain links TRBV30 with TRBJ2-5; weak D call: TRBD1 (6 bases). Trimming shortened V by 0 bases and J by 5 bases, and 10 bases separated the two germline ends. CDR1 and CDR2 (germline): GTSNPN, SVGIG (reference sequence). This CDR3 is 13 amino acids long. Complete variable domain (other parts from reference TRBV30 and TRBJ2-5): SQTIHQWPATLVQPVGSPLSLECTVEGTSNPNLYWYRQAAGRGLQLLFYSVGIGQISSEVPQNLSASRPQDRQFILSSKKLLLSDSGFYLCAWSVQGRETQYFGPGTRLLVL.

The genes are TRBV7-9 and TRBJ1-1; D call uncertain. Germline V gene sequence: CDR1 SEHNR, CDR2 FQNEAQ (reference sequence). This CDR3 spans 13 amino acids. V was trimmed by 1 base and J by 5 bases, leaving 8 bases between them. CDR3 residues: CASSLEESTEAFF. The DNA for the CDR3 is TGTGCCAGCAGCTTAGAGGAGAGTACTGAAGCTTTCTTT.

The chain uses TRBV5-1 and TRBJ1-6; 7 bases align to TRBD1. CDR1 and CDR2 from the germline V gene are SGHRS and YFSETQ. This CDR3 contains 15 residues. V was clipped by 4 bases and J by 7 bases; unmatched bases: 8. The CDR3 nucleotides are TGCGCCAGCAGCAGAGACAGGGTACAGAATTCACCCCTCCACTTT. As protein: CASSRDRVQNSPLHF.

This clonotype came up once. CDR3 in amino acids: CSARASGGAGETQYF. In DNA form, the CDR3 reads TGCAGTGCTAGAGCTAGCGGGGGGGCCGGAGAGACCCAGTACTTC. The chain is built from TRBV20-1 and TRBJ2-5; 12 bases are shared with TRBD2. The V gene end was trimmed by 1 base and the J gene end by 4 bases; junction bases not matched to a gene: 4. CDR3 length equals 15 residues. CDR1 is DFQATT and CDR2 is SNEGSKA in the germline V gene (reference sequence).

The CDR3 DNA reads as TGTGCCAGCAGGTACAACTACAATGAGCAGTTCTTC. This gives the protein CASRYNYNEQFF. The rearrangement links TRBV2 to TRBJ2-1; D is unclear. CDR3 length: 12 residues. Germline V gives CDR1 SNHLY, CDR2 FYNNEI. Trimming removed 6 bases from V and 3 bases from J, with 6 bases in between. Full variable domain (missing parts from reference TRBV2 and TRBJ2-1): EPEVTQTPSHQVTQMGQEVILRCVPISNHLYFYWYRQILGQKVEFLVSFYNNEISEKSEIFDDQFSVERPDGSNFTLKIRSTKLEDSAMYFCASRYNYNEQFFGPGTRLTVL.

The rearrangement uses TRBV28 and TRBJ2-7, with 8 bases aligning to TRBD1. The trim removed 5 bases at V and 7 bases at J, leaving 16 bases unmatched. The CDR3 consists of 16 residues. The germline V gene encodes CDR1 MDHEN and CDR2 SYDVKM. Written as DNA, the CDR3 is TGTGCCAGCAGTGAGCCCAGCGACAGGGGAAGGGGGGAGCAGTACTTC. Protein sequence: CASSEPSDRGRGEQYF.